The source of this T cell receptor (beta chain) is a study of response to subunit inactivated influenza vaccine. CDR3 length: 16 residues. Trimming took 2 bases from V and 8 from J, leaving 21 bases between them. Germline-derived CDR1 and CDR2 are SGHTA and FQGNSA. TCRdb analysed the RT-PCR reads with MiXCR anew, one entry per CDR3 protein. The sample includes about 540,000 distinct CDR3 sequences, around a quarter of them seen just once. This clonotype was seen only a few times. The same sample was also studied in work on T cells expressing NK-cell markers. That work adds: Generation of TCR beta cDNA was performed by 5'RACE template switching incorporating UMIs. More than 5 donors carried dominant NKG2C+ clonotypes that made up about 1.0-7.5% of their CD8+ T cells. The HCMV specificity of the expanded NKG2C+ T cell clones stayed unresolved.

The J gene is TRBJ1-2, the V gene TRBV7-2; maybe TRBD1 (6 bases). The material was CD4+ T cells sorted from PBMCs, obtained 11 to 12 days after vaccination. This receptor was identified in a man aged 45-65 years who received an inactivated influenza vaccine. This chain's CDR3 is CASSLRGALSSEGYTF. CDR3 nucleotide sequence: TGTGCCAGCAGCTTACGGGGGGCGCTTAGTTCGGAAGGCTACACCTTC.